One and the same sample provided the 6 T cell receptor beta chains below, sequenced in a study of T-cell memory formation after mild COVID-19. One entry per CDR3 protein results from TCRdb running MiXCR on the 5' RACE reads. Of roughly 400,000 distinct CDR3 sequences listed, approximately 25% are singletons. Material for sequencing was PBMCs or a T cell subset sorted from them (not recorded which). Receptors were obtained from an adult woman who had mild COVID-19 (a few samples of this study predate the infection). Cell type and time point are not known.

This clonotype showed up just a few times. The J gene is TRBJ1-2, the V gene TRBV7-2; D is possibly TRBD1 (6 bases). The CDR3 is 15 amino acids. Germline assignment: CDR1 SGHTA and CDR2 FQGNSA. V lost 5 bases, J lost 8 bases, and 21 bases lay in between. As DNA, the CDR3 is TGTGCCAGCAGCCTGAGGGAGCCCTTGCAGGGGGGCTACACCTTC. This translates into CASSLREPLQGGYTF.

The chain joins TRBV7-2 to TRBJ2-5; no definite D call. From germline, CDR1 is SGHTA and CDR2 FQGNSA. V lost 5 bases, J lost 7 bases, and 17 bases lay in between. The CDR3 covers 14 residues. CDR3 region: CASSKRTVNGTQYF. Written as DNA, the CDR3 is TGTGCCAGCAGCAAAAGAACGGTTAATGGGACCCAGTACTTC.

The genes are TRBV27 and TRBJ2-2; possible D gene TRBD1, 5 bases. The CDR3 totals 14 residues. Germline CDR1 and CDR2: MNHEY and SMNVEV (reference sequence). Trimming cost V 2 bases and J 6 bases, with 10 bases left between them. As DNA, the CDR3 is TGTGCCAGCAGTTTACCCCCAGGGTCCGGGGAGCTGTTTTTT. Its protein product is CASSLPPGSGELFF.

This chain joins TRBV24-1 and TRBJ2-2, with D unresolved. The CDR3 has 13 amino acids. Per germline, CDR1 KGHDR and CDR2 SFDVKD. The V end lost 5 bases, the J end lost 5 bases, and 8 bases lay between the germline ends. CDR3 amino acids: CATSGGATGELFF. The CDR3, as DNA: TGTGCCACCAGTGGGGGTGCGACCGGGGAGCTGTTTTTT.

The rearrangement links TRBV5-1 to TRBJ2-1; D is perhaps TRBD1 or TRBD2 (5 bases each). The CDR3 length is 13 residues. Per the germline V gene, CDR1 is SGHRS and CDR2 is YFSETQ. Trimming stripped 4 bases from V and 4 bases from J, with 9 bases between. In nucleotides, the CDR3 is TGCGCCAGCAGCGTGGGGGATTACAATGAGCAGTTCTTC. Its translation is CASSVGDYNEQFF. Looking up the rest from reference TRBV5-1 and TRBJ2-1 gives the full variable domain: KAGVTQTPRYLIKTRGQQVTLSCSPISGHRSVSWYQQTPGQGLQFLFEYFSETQRNKGNFPGRFSGRQFSNSRSEMNVSTLELGDSALYLCASSVGDYNEQFFGPGTRLTVL.

The V and J genes are TRBV20-1 and TRBJ2-1, with unresolved D. Germline CDR1 reads DFQATT; CDR2 reads SNEGSKA (reference sequence). The CDR3 runs 11 residues. Trimming removed 8 bases at V and 9 bases at J, with 14 bases between. CDR3 DNA sequence: TGCAGTCAGCAGGACCTCGGTGAGCAGTTCTTC. Translation gives CSQQDLGEQFF.